This is a list of T cell receptor beta chains from one sample in a study of tumour-infiltrating T cells in Burkitt lymphoma. Produced via immunoSEQ multiplex PCR; TCRdb's table is partial and in-frame only. The sample contains several hundred clones, less than 25% of which appear only once. Sequencing was done on a sample of tumor tissue. These receptors were collected from a human donor with Burkitt lymphoma. Each CDR3 is given with its conserved first and last residue. Each record gives: D gene, V gene, clone size, J gene, CDR3 protein, CDR3 DNA. The D gene is left open where the match is weak. Clone size appears in some rows only: once, few, many, or a class for an expanded clone.

D gene: TRBD1
V gene: TRBV5-6
clone size: few
J gene: TRBJ2-7
CDR3 protein: CASSPDRVTIYEQYF
CDR3 DNA: TGTGCCAGCAGCCCTGACAGGGTAACTATATACGAGCAGTACTTC

D gene: -
V gene: TRBV20-1
clone size: few
J gene: TRBJ1-1
CDR3 protein: CSAETTEAFF
CDR3 DNA: TGCAGTGCCGAAACCACTGAAGCTTTCTTT

D gene: -
V gene: TRBV28
clone size: once
J gene: TRBJ2-5
CDR3 protein: CASSLSVYQETQYF
CDR3 DNA: TGTGCCAGCAGTTTATCAGTGTACCAAGAGACCCAGTACTTC

D gene: -
V gene: TRBV2
clone size: few
J gene: TRBJ2-3
CDR3 protein: CASRDDTQYF
CDR3 DNA: TGTGCCAGCAGGGATGATACGCAGTATTTT

D gene: TRBD1
V gene: TRBV28
clone size: -
J gene: TRBJ1-2
CDR3 protein: CADYIEGQELHGYTF
CDR3 DNA: TGTGCTGACTATATCGAAGGACAGGAACTTCATGGCTACACCTTC

D gene: -
V gene: TRBV5-6
clone size: -
J gene: TRBJ2-3
CDR3 protein: CASSLGPEDTQYF
CDR3 DNA: TGTGCCAGCAGCCTCGGTCCCGAGGATACGCAGTATTTT

D gene: -
V gene: TRBV13
clone size: -
J gene: TRBJ2-2
CDR3 protein: CASSLQGSDTGELFF
CDR3 DNA: TGTGCCAGCAGCTTACAGGGTTCGGACACCGGGGAGCTGTTTTTT

D gene: -
V gene: TRBV4-1
clone size: large
J gene: TRBJ2-5
CDR3 protein: CASSPPGWETQYF
CDR3 DNA: TGCGCCAGCAGCCCCCCTGGGTGGGAGACCCAGTACTTC

D gene: -
V gene: TRBV19
clone size: large
J gene: TRBJ2-1
CDR3 protein: CASSNRGWGSDNEQFF
CDR3 DNA: TGTGCCAGTAGTAATCGGGGGTGGGGCTCCGACAATGAGCAGTTCTTC

D gene: -
V gene: TRBV6-6
clone size: -
J gene: TRBJ2-6
CDR3 protein: CAHSIPGANVLTF
CDR3 DNA: TGTGCCCACAGCATCCCCGGGGCCAACGTCCTGACTTTC

D gene: -
V gene: TRBV7-9
clone size: large
J gene: TRBJ1-1
CDR3 protein: CASSPEQGKNTEAFF
CDR3 DNA: TGTGCCAGCAGCCCGGAACAGGGAAAGAACACTGAAGCTTTCTTT

D gene: -
V gene: TRBV5-1
clone size: -
J gene: TRBJ1-4
CDR3 protein: CASKSTATNEKLFF
CDR3 DNA: TGCGCCAGCAAATCGACAGCAACTAATGAAAAACTGTTTTTT

D gene: -
V gene: TRBV13
clone size: large
J gene: TRBJ1-1
CDR3 protein: CASRWDIYPEAFF
CDR3 DNA: TGTGCCAGCAGATGGGACATCTACCCTGAAGCTTTCTTT

D gene: TRBD1
V gene: TRBV20-1
clone size: -
J gene: TRBJ1-1
CDR3 protein: CSATQGGAFF
CDR3 DNA: TGCAGTGCTACACAGGGGGGAGCTTTCTTT

D gene: -
V gene: TRBV6-1
clone size: few
J gene: TRBJ1-6
CDR3 protein: CASSRAIPYNSPLHF
CDR3 DNA: TGTGCCAGCAGTAGGGCCATCCCCTATAATTCACCCCTCCACTTT

D gene: TRBD2
V gene: TRBV5-1
clone size: -
J gene: TRBJ2-1
CDR3 protein: CVSSPGTSFYNEQFF
CDR3 DNA: TGCGTCAGCAGCCCCGGGACTAGCTTTTATAATGAGCAGTTCTTC

D gene: -
V gene: TRBV27
clone size: -
J gene: TRBJ2-1
CDR3 protein: CASSLGGREQFF
CDR3 DNA: TGTGCCAGCAGTTTAGGGGGGAGAGAGCAGTTCTTC

D gene: -
V gene: TRBV7-9
clone size: few
J gene: TRBJ1-5
CDR3 protein: CASSPSWDQPQHF
CDR3 DNA: TGTGCCAGCAGCCCCAGCTGGGATCAGCCCCAGCATTTT

D gene: -
V gene: TRBV7-2
clone size: few
J gene: TRBJ2-5
CDR3 protein: CASSLEASGELTQYF
CDR3 DNA: TGTGCCAGCAGCCTAGAAGCTTCGGGGGAGCTGACCCAGTACTTC

D gene: TRBD1
V gene: TRBV28
clone size: -
J gene: TRBJ2-5
CDR3 protein: CASSLYGTAAETQYF
CDR3 DNA: TGTGCCAGCAGTTTATATGGGACAGCAGCCGAGACCCAGTACTTC

D gene: -
V gene: TRBV9
clone size: -
J gene: TRBJ1-3
CDR3 protein: CASSGSGVLSGNTIYF
CDR3 DNA: TGTGCCAGCAGCGGCTCAGGGGTTCTCTCTGGAAACACCATATATTTT

D gene: TRBD1
V gene: TRBV6-6
clone size: -
J gene: TRBJ2-7
CDR3 protein: CASSYKGQADYEQYF
CDR3 DNA: TGTGCCAGCAGTTACAAGGGACAGGCCGACTACGAGCAGTACTTC

D gene: -
V gene: TRBV7-9
clone size: large
J gene: TRBJ1-4
CDR3 protein: CASSFGNEKLFF
CDR3 DNA: TGTGCCAGCAGCTTTGGGAATGAAAAACTGTTTTTT

D gene: -
V gene: TRBV29-1
clone size: -
J gene: TRBJ2-5
CDR3 protein: CSVGGETQYF
CDR3 DNA: TGCAGCGTTGGGGGAGAGACCCAGTACTTC

D gene: -
V gene: TRBV10-2
clone size: -
J gene: TRBJ1-4
CDR3 protein: CASSDLQINEKLFF
CDR3 DNA: TGCGCCAGCAGTGATTTACAGATAAATGAAAAACTGTTTTTT

D gene: -
V gene: TRBV5-6
clone size: -
J gene: TRBJ1-4
CDR3 protein: CASSPGVDKDDEKLFF
CDR3 DNA: TGTGCCAGCAGCCCAGGAGTTGACAAGGATGATGAAAAACTGTTTTTT

D gene: TRBD1
V gene: TRBV18
clone size: -
J gene: TRBJ1-2
CDR3 protein: CASSSGTAYGYTF
CDR3 DNA: TGTGCCAGCTCGTCCGGGACAGCCTATGGCTACACCTTC

D gene: -
V gene: TRBV7-9
clone size: few
J gene: TRBJ1-2
CDR3 protein: CASSLASQGLFNYGYTF
CDR3 DNA: TGTGCCAGCAGCTTAGCATCTCAGGGGCTCTTTAACTATGGCTACACCTTC

D gene: -
V gene: TRBV20-1
clone size: -
J gene: TRBJ2-1
CDR3 protein: CSGQRNEQFF
CDR3 DNA: TGCAGTGGACAGAGAAATGAGCAGTTCTTC

D gene: -
V gene: TRBV27
clone size: -
J gene: TRBJ1-1
CDR3 protein: CASSQGRNTEAFF
CDR3 DNA: TGTGCCAGCAGTCAAGGACGGAACACTGAAGCTTTCTTT

D gene: -
V gene: TRBV4-2
clone size: -
J gene: TRBJ1-5
CDR3 protein: CASSPGVENQPQHF
CDR3 DNA: TGTGCCAGCAGCCCGGGGGTAGAAAATCAGCCCCAGCATTTT

D gene: -
V gene: TRBV5-6
clone size: few
J gene: TRBJ1-5
CDR3 protein: CASSLGGRQPQHF
CDR3 DNA: TGTGCCAGCAGCTTAGGGGGGCGACAGCCCCAGCATTTT

D gene: TRBD1
V gene: TRBV2
clone size: -
J gene: TRBJ1-2
CDR3 protein: CASRDREVTGYTF
CDR3 DNA: TGTGCCAGCAGGGACAGGGAGGTTACTGGCTACACCTTC

D gene: -
V gene: TRBV4-3
clone size: few
J gene: TRBJ2-5
CDR3 protein: CASSRDGSQETQYF
CDR3 DNA: TGCGCCAGCAGCCGGGACGGTTCTCAAGAGACCCAGTACTTC

D gene: TRBD2
V gene: TRBV5-1
clone size: -
J gene: TRBJ2-1
CDR3 protein: CASSPQGRGAHNEQFF
CDR3 DNA: TGCGCCAGCAGCCCCCAGGGGCGGGGGGCCCACAATGAGCAGTTCTTC

D gene: -
V gene: TRBV6-5
clone size: -
J gene: TRBJ1-6
CDR3 protein: CASSSDSYNSPLHF
CDR3 DNA: TGTGCCAGCAGCTCGGACAGCTATAATTCACCCCTCCACTTT

D gene: -
V gene: TRBV27
clone size: large
J gene: TRBJ1-1
CDR3 protein: CASSVGGNTEAFF
CDR3 DNA: TGTGCCAGCAGTGTTGGGGGGAACACTGAAGCTTTCTTT

D gene: TRBD1
V gene: TRBV5-1
clone size: -
J gene: TRBJ2-5
CDR3 protein: CASSLIGGGETQYF
CDR3 DNA: TGCGCCAGCAGCTTGATAGGGGGCGGTGAGACCCAGTACTTC

D gene: -
V gene: TRBV6-1
clone size: -
J gene: TRBJ1-4
CDR3 protein: CASSFGGSGEKLFF
CDR3 DNA: TGTGCCAGCAGTTTCGGGGGTTCAGGAGAAAAACTGTTTTTT

D gene: -
V gene: TRBV27
clone size: large
J gene: TRBJ1-1
CDR3 protein: CASGVGGNTEAFF
CDR3 DNA: TGTGCCAGCGGGGTCGGGGGGAACACTGAAGCTTTCTTT

D gene: -
V gene: TRBV5-4
clone size: few
J gene: TRBJ2-4
CDR3 protein: CASSFGGIGLAKNIQYF
CDR3 DNA: TGTGCCAGCAGCTTCGGTGGTATAGGTCTAGCCAAAAACATTCAGTACTTC

D gene: TRBD1
V gene: TRBV5-1
clone size: few
J gene: TRBJ2-7
CDR3 protein: CASSLFGTDSYEQYF
CDR3 DNA: TGCGCCAGCAGCTTGTTCGGGACAGACAGCTACGAGCAGTACTTC

D gene: -
V gene: TRBV5-5
clone size: large
J gene: TRBJ2-5
CDR3 protein: CASSFTRGLDGETQYF
CDR3 DNA: TGTGCCAGCAGCTTTACCCGGGGGTTAGATGGTGAGACCCAGTACTTC

D gene: -
V gene: TRBV27
clone size: -
J gene: TRBJ2-1
CDR3 protein: CASSLSGLLTYNEQFF
CDR3 DNA: TGTGCCAGCAGTTTATCGGGACTTCTAACGTACAATGAGCAGTTCTTC

D gene: TRBD2
V gene: TRBV19
clone size: -
J gene: TRBJ2-3
CDR3 protein: CASSIGPLLAGGTDTQYF
CDR3 DNA: TGTGCCAGTAGTATAGGGCCCCTCCTAGCGGGGGGCACAGATACGCAGTATTTT

D gene: TRBD2
V gene: TRBV7-9
clone size: -
J gene: TRBJ2-2
CDR3 protein: CASSDNSGGLDTGELFF
CDR3 DNA: TGTGCCAGCAGCGACAACAGCGGGGGTCTCGACACCGGGGAGCTGTTTTTT

D gene: TRBD2
V gene: TRBV7-2
clone size: -
J gene: TRBJ2-2
CDR3 protein: CASRPRTSGGRIGELFF
CDR3 DNA: TGTGCCAGCAGACCTCGGACTAGCGGGGGGAGAATCGGGGAGCTGTTTTTT

D gene: TRBD2
V gene: TRBV28
clone size: -
J gene: TRBJ2-7
CDR3 protein: CASSLPAGEYEQYF
CDR3 DNA: TGTGCCAGCAGTTTACCAGCGGGGGAATACGAGCAGTACTTC

D gene: -
V gene: TRBV19
clone size: -
J gene: TRBJ1-1
CDR3 protein: CASSIDEGGTEAFF
CDR3 DNA: TGTGCCAGTAGCATAGATGAGGGGGGGACTGAAGCTTTCTTT

D gene: -
V gene: TRBV9
clone size: -
J gene: TRBJ2-1
CDR3 protein: CASTVGPGGGNEQFF
CDR3 DNA: TGTGCCAGCACCGTAGGGCCCGGAGGGGGCAATGAGCAGTTCTTC

D gene: -
V gene: TRBV4-2
clone size: few
J gene: TRBJ2-7
CDR3 protein: CASSQDSLDTSYEQYF
CDR3 DNA: TGTGCCAGCAGCCAAGATAGCCTGGACACGTCCTACGAGCAGTACTTC

D gene: -
V gene: TRBV19
clone size: large
J gene: TRBJ2-1
CDR3 protein: CASSTRPSRGVEQFF
CDR3 DNA: TGTGCCAGTAGTACCCGGCCCAGCAGGGGAGTAGAGCAGTTCTTC

D gene: -
V gene: TRBV10-3
clone size: few
J gene: TRBJ1-6
CDR3 protein: CAISDGGSYNSPLHF
CDR3 DNA: TGTGCCATCAGTGATGGGGGCTCCTATAATTCACCCCTCCACTTT